This T cell receptor beta chain was sequenced during a study of pediatric ulcerative colitis. Findings and limits, study-wide: A couple of rectal clonotypes were found only in ulcerative colitis patients, all of them.

Method: immunoSEQ multiplex PCR; TCRdb's copy keeps in-frame clones and lacks some. This table has under 45,000 clones, 83% appearing once. Trimming took off 4 bases at V and 11 bases at J, with 16 bases between the two ends. CDR1 and CDR2 from the germline V gene are SGHRS and YFSETQ. This CDR3 is 13 amino acids long. As for this clone: Its antigen is undetermined.

The receptor was isolated from a girl between 10 and 17 years old with moderate ulcerative colitis. The chain couples TRBV5-1 to TRBJ1-5, with D possibly being TRBD1 (5 bases). Sequencing was performed on blood. The CDR3 DNA sequence: TGCGCCAGCAGCGTCGCCCCGGAAGGGGCCCAGCATTTT. Translated, it gives CASSVAPEGAQHF.